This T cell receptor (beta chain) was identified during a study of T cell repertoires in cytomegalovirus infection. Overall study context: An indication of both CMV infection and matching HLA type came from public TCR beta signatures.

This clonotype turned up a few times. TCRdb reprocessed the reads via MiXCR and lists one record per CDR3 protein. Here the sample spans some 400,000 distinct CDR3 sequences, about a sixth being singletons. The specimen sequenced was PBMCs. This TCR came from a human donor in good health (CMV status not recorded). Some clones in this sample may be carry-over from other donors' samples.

The CDR3 is CASSIGPGGDGYEQYF. CDR3 DNA sequence: TGTGCCAGTAGTATAGGTCCCGGGGGCGACGGCTACGAGCAGTACTTC. The chain combines TRBV19 with TRBJ2-7; D possibly uses TRBD1 or TRBD2 (6 bases each). Germline V CDR1 and CDR2: LNHDA, SQIVND (reference sequence). With 1 base removed from V and 3 bases from J, the gap between germline ends came to 16 bases. The CDR3 loop spans 16 amino acids.